This T cell receptor beta chain is drawn from a study of cytomegalovirus exposure and HLA in healthy donors. As concerns this clone: The antigen remains unidentified.

Libraries were prepared by immunoSEQ multiplex PCR; TCRdb keeps only in-frame clonotypes and omits some of them. The sample yields 150,000 to 200,000 clones, roughly 80% seen once. The CDR3 totals 17 residues. The germline CDR1 and CDR2 sequences are LGHNA and YSLEER. V lost 1 base, J lost 2 bases, and 2 bases stayed unmatched. Whole-study findings and limits: First-cohort TCR clusters tended to co-occur in the 130 or so validation repertoires, a later analysis found.

The rearrangement uses TRBV4-3 and TRBJ2-1, with 13 bases fitting TRBD2. The sequencing sample was made of PBMCs. The clonotype comes from a man aged 30-40 years in good health and CMV-seropositive. The CDR3 DNA reads as TGCGCCAGCAGCCAAGGACTAGCGGGGGGTCCCTACAATGAGCAGTTCTTC. As protein: CASSQGLAGGPYNEQFF.